This T cell receptor beta chain was sequenced during a study of blood T cell repertoires in COVID-19. TCRdb's table, derived via immunoSEQ multiplex PCR, lists solely in-frame clones and lacks some. In the table there are some 150,000 clones, approximately 80% of which are singletons. The clonotype comes from a human donor with acute or convalescent COVID-19. The donor label of this sample is uncertain. Sequencing input: peripheral blood.

CDR3 nucleotide sequence: TGTGCCAGGCGGGAATCGAACTTCGAGCAGTACGTC. Protein product: CARRESNFEQYV. This sequence joins TRBV19 and TRBJ2-7; TRBD2 is a possible D gene (6 bases). The germline CDR1 and CDR2 sequences are LNHDA and SQIVND (reference sequence). This CDR3 is 12 amino acids long. Trimming removed 9 bases from V and 6 bases from J, with 15 bases in between.